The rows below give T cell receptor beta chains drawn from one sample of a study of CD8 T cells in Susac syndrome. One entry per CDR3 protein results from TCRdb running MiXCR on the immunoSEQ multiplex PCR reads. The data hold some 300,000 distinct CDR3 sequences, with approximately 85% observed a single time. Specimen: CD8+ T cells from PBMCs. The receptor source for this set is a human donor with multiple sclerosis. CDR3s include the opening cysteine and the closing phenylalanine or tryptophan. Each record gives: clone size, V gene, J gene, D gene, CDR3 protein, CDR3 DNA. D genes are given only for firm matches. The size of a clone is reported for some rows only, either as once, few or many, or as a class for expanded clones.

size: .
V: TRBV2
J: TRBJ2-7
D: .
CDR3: CASSGVGATSPHEQYF
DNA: TGTGCCAGCAGTGGGGTAGGGGCCACAAGCCCCCACGAGCAGTACTTC

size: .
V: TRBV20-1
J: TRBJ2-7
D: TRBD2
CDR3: CSALTSGRYEQYF
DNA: TGCAGTGCTTTGACTAGCGGAAGGTACGAGCAGTACTTC

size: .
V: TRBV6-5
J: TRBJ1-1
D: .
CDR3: CASSYGAGTEAFF
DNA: TGTGCCAGCAGTTACGGAGCGGGGACTGAAGCTTTCTTT

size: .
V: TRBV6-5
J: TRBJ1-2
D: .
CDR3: CASSYSAGIDGYTF
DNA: TGTGCCAGCAGTTACAGCGCGGGGATAGATGGCTACACCTTC

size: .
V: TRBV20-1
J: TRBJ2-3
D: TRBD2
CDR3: CSARWGLAETDTQYF
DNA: TGCAGTGCTAGATGGGGACTAGCGGAGACAGATACGCAGTATTTT

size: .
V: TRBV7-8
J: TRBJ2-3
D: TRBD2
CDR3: CASSLGIAGSSTDTQYF
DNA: TGTGCCAGCAGCTTAGGTATAGCGGGTTCTAGCACAGATACGCAGTATTTT

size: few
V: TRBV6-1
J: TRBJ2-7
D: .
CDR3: CASSGKGTAYEQYF
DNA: TGTGCCAGCAGCGGTAAGGGGACGGCCTACGAGCAGTACTTC

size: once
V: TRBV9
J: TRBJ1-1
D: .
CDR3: CASSVGRGTEAFF
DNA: TGTGCCAGCAGCGTAGGGAGGGGAACTGAAGCTTTCTTT

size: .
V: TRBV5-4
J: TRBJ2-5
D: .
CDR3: CASSPGPKETQYF
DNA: TGTGCCAGCAGTCCTGGGCCGAAAGAGACCCAGTACTTC

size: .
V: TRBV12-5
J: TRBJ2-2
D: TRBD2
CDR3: CATPVWCASGGDTGELFF
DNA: TGTGCTACCCCAGTTTGGTGTGCTAGCGGGGGGGACACCGGGGAGCTGTTTTTT

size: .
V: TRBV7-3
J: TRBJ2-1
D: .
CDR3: CASSSAPSSYNEQFF
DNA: TGTGCCAGCAGCTCGGCGCCGAGCTCCTACAATGAGCAGTTCTTC

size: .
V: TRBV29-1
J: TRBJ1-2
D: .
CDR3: CSATGVPRDGYTF
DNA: TGCAGCGCCACCGGGGTTCCAAGGGATGGCTACACCTTC

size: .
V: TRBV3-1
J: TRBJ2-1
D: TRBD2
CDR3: CASSQGLAGPSQPYNEQFF
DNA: TGTGCCAGCAGCCAAGGACTAGCGGGGCCATCCCAGCCCTACAATGAGCAGTTCTTC

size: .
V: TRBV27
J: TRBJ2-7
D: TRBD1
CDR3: CASSSYRGDPEQYF
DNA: TGTGCCAGCAGTTCTTACAGGGGGGACCCCGAGCAGTACTTC

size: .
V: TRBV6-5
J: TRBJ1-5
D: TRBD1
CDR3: CASSYRQGNNQPQHF
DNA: TGTGCCAGCAGTTATCGACAGGGGAACAATCAGCCCCAGCATTTT

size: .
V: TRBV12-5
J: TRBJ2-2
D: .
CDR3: CASDLVDGELFF
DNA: TGTGCTAGTGATTTGGTTGACGGGGAGCTGTTTTTT

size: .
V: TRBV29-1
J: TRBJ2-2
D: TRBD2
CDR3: CSHGTSDAGELFF
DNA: TGCAGTCACGGGACTAGCGACGCCGGGGAGCTGTTTTTT

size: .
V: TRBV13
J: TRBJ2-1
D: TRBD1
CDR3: CASSHRRQGKNEQFF
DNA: TGTGCCAGCAGCCATCGAAGACAGGGTAAGAATGAGCAGTTCTTC

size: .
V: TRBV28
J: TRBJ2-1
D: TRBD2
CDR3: CASSLPGLAGLSYNEQFF
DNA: TGTGCCAGCAGTTTGCCGGGACTAGCGGGTCTATCCTACAATGAGCAGTTCTTC

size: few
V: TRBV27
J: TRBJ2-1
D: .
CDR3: CASSLGGHNEQFF
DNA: TGTGCCAGCAGTTTAGGCGGGCACAATGAGCAGTTCTTC

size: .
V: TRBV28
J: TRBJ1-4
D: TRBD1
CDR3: CASSSGTATNEKLFF
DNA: TGTGCCAGCAGTTCCGGGACAGCAACTAATGAAAAACTGTTTTTT

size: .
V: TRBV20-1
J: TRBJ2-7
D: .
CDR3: CSARDPPASSYEQYF
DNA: TGCAGTGCTAGAGATCCTCCAGCCAGCTCCTACGAGCAGTACTTC

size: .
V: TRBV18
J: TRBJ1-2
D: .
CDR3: CASSPGKGPSGYTF
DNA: TGTGCCAGCTCACCAGGCAAAGGGCCCTCCGGCTACACCTTC

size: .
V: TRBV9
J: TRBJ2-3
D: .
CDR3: CASSVEGRRKADTQYF
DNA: TGTGCCAGCAGCGTAGAAGGGCGGAGGAAGGCAGATACGCAGTATTTT

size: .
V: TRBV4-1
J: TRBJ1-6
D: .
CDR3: CASSQGVGKNSPLHF
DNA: TGCGCCAGCAGCCAAGGGGTAGGGAAAAATTCACCCCTCCACTTT

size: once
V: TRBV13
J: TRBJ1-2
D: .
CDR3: CASSHRASGPYGYTF
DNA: TGTGCCAGCAGCCACCGGGCCAGCGGCCCCTATGGCTACACCTTC

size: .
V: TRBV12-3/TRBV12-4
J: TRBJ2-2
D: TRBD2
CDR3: CASSFEGGPGELFF
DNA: TGTGCCAGCAGTTTCGAGGGAGGGCCCGGGGAGCTGTTTTTT

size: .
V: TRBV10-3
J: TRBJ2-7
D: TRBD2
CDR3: CAIRPGGSSYEQYF
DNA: TGTGCCATCAGGCCAGGCGGGAGCTCCTACGAGCAGTACTTC

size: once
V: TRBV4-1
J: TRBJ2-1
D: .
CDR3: CASSQAGTTYNEQFF
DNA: TGCGCCAGCAGCCAGGCCGGGACGACATACAATGAGCAGTTCTTC

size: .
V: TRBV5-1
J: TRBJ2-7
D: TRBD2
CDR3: CASSFTGGPDYEQYF
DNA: TGCGCCAGCAGCTTTACGGGAGGGCCGGATTACGAGCAGTACTTC

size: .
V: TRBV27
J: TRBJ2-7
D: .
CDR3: CASSLWGVAEQYF
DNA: TGTGCCAGCAGTTTATGGGGAGTAGCCGAGCAGTACTTC

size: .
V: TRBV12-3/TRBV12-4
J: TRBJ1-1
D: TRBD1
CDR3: CASREDRARTEAFF
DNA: TGTGCCAGCAGAGAGGACAGGGCAAGGACTGAAGCTTTCTTT

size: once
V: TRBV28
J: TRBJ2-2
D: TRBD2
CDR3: CASSPRLAGDLGELFF
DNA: TGTGCCAGCAGTCCTAGACTAGCGGGAGACCTCGGGGAGCTGTTTTTT

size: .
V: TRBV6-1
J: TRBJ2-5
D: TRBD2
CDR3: CASSPAEVAGGETQYF
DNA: TGTGCCAGCAGTCCCGCCGAGGTAGCGGGAGGGGAGACCCAGTACTTC

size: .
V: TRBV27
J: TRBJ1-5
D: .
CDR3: CASSFSGMTQPQHF
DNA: TGTGCCAGCAGTTTCTCAGGGATGACTCAGCCCCAGCATTTT

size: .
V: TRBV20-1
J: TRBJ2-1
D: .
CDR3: CSARDLAGTSNEQFF
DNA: TGCAGTGCTAGAGATCTAGCCGGGACGTCCAATGAGCAGTTCTTC

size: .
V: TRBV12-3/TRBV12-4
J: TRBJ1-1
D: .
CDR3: CASSFTGGNGEAFF
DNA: TGTGCCAGCAGTTTCACCGGGGGCAACGGTGAAGCTTTCTTT

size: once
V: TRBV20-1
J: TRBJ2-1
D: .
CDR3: CSARALGGGRSYNEQFF
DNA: TGCAGTGCTAGAGCCTTAGGGGGCGGGAGGTCCTACAATGAGCAGTTCTTC

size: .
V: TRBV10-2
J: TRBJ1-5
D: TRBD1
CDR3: CASSSGGTGIQPQHF
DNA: TGCGCCAGCAGCAGTGGAGGGACAGGGATTCAGCCCCAGCATTTT

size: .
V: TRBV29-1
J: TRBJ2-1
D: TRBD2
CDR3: CNADGGSSYNEQFF
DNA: TGCAACGCCGACGGGGGGAGTTCCTACAATGAGCAGTTCTTC

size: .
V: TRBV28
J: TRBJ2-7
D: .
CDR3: CASSLGSAAGQLSYEQYF
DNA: TGTGCCAGCAGTTTGGGTAGCGCAGCTGGGCAGCTCTCCTACGAGCAGTACTTC

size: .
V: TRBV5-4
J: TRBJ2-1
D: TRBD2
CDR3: CASSRSSGSPTYNEQFF
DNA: TGTGCCAGCAGCCGGTCCAGCGGGAGCCCTACCTACAATGAGCAGTTCTTC

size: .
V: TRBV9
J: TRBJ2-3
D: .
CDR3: CASSVGPRGNTQYF
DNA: TGTGCCAGCAGCGTAGGGCCGCGGGGTAATACGCAGTATTTT

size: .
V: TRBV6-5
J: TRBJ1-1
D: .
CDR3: CASSYLQENTEAFF
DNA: TGTGCCAGCAGTTACCTACAAGAGAACACTGAAGCTTTCTTT

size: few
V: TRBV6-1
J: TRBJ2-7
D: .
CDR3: CASSEVAGGGYEQYF
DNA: TGTGCCAGCAGTGAAGTGGCAGGGGGGGGTTACGAGCAGTACTTC

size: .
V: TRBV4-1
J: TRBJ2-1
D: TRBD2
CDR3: CATSWGGNEQFF
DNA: TGCGCGACTAGCTGGGGGGGCAATGAGCAGTTCTTC

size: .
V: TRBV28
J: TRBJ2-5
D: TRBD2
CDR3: CASGLAGGPGTQYF
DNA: TGTGCCAGCGGCCTAGCGGGAGGGCCCGGGACCCAGTACTTC

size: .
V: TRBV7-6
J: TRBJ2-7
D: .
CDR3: CASSLFARSRDEQYF
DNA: TGTGCCAGCAGCTTATTCGCTCGGAGTCGGGACGAGCAGTACTTC

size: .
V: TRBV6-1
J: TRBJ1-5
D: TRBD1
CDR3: CASRGPGTGGNQPQHF
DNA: TGTGCCAGCAGGGGCCCCGGGACAGGGGGCAATCAGCCCCAGCATTTT

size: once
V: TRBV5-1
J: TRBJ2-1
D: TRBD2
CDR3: CASSLYVSGGGNEQFF
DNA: TGCGCCAGCAGCTTGTACGTATCGGGAGGGGGTAATGAGCAGTTCTTC

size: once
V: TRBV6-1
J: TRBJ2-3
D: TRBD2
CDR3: CASSTFGLAGEADTQYF
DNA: TGTGCCAGCAGTACCTTCGGACTAGCGGGAGAGGCAGATACGCAGTATTTT

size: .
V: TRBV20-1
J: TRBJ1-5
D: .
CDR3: CSANGGQESGPQHF
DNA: TGCAGTGCTAACGGAGGGCAAGAAAGCGGACCCCAGCATTTT

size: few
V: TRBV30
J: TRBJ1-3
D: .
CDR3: CAWRVHSGNTIYF
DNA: TGTGCCTGGAGGGTTCACTCTGGAAACACCATATATTTT

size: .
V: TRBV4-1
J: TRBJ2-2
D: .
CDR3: CASSQGLTGELFF
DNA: TGCGCCAGCAGCCAAGGGTTGACCGGGGAGCTGTTTTTT

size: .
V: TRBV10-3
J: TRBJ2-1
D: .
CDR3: CAISTGRSSYNEQFF
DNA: TGTGCCATATCGACAGGCCGGAGCTCCTACAATGAGCAGTTCTTC

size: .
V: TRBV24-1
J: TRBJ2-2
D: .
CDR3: CATSDFAGELFF
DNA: TGTGCCACCAGTGATTTTGCCGGGGAGCTGTTTTTT

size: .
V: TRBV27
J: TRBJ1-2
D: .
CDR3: CASSLSTFGLEGYTF
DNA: TGTGCCAGCAGTTTATCAACCTTCGGCTTGGAGGGCTACACCTTC

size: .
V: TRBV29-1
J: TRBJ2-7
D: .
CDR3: CSVEDLRGGLYEQYF
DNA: TGCAGCGTTGAAGATCTACGAGGGGGACTCTACGAGCAGTACTTC

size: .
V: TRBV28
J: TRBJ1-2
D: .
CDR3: CASRPPGADYGYTF
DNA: TGTGCCAGCAGGCCTCCAGGGGCGGACTATGGCTACACCTTC